The rows below give T cell receptor beta chains drawn from one sample of a study of T cells in tuberculosis. TCRdb's table, derived via immunoSEQ multiplex PCR, lists solely in-frame clones and lacks some. The repertoire consists of about 22,000 clones, with around 97% occurring once and the leading ten covering more than 5.5%. The sequenced material came from PBMCs. These receptors originate from a donor aged 10-29 years with latent tuberculosis or without tuberculosis infection. The CDR3 runs from the conserved cysteine through the conserved F or W. The D gene is left open where the match is weak. Rows may omit the clone size; those that give it use once, few, many or a size class.

j_gene,d_gene,v_gene,abundance,CDR3nt,CDR3aa
TRBJ1-5,TRBD1,TRBV19,-,TGTGCCAGGCCGGGACAGGGGGCTTGTAGCAATCAGCCCCAGCATTTT,CARPGQGACSNQPQHF
TRBJ1-2,-,TRBV7-2,-,TGTGCCAGCAGTGAACAACCTCGGCGCGGGGACCACTATGGCTACACCTTC,CASSEQPRRGDHYGYTF
TRBJ1-4,-,TRBV6-6,-,TGTGCCATCGGGGGGGACGATGAAAAACTGTTTTTT,CAIGGDDEKLFF
TRBJ2-5,-,TRBV10-3,-,TGTGCCATCAGTGACTCTACAGGGCCGAAGACCCAGTACTTC,CAISDSTGPKTQYF
TRBJ2-3,TRBD2,TRBV7-2,-,TGTGCCAGCAGCTCCAGGACTAGCGGCACAGATACGCAGTATTTT,CASSSRTSGTDTQYF
TRBJ2-3,TRBD2,TRBV4-3,-,TGCGCCAGCAGCCAAGATGAAGCGGGGGCATCTAGCACAGATACGCAGTATTTT,CASSQDEAGASSTDTQYF
TRBJ1-1,-,TRBV1,once,TGCACCAGCAGCCACGGTCGGAACACTGAAGCTTTCTTT,CTSSHGRNTEAFF
TRBJ1-2,-,TRBV7-9,-,TGTGCCAGCAGCCCCATCAGGTTAGGCTACACCTTC,CASSPIRLGYTF
TRBJ2-7,TRBD1,TRBV4-1,-,TGCGCCAGCAGCCATCCGGGACAGGGTTCCTACGAGCAGTACTTC,CASSHPGQGSYEQYF
TRBJ2-7,-,TRBV4-3,-,TGCGCCAGCAGCCAAGAGGGCCGGGGATCCTACGAGCAGTACTTC,CASSQEGRGSYEQYF
TRBJ1-1,-,TRBV29-1,-,TGCAGCGTACAATTACAGTTTAGTAACACTGAAGCTTTCTTT,CSVQLQFSNTEAFF
TRBJ1-1,-,TRBV30,-,TGTGCCTGGAGTGTTTTGTCGGGGGGTGAAGCTTTCTTT,CAWSVLSGGEAFF
TRBJ1-3,-,TRBV7-9,-,TGTGCCAGCAGCATACAGTCTACCAGCTCTGGAAACACCATATATTTT,CASSIQSTSSGNTIYF
TRBJ1-2,-,TRBV7-2,-,TGTGCCAGCAGCTCTTCCAACTATGGCTACACCTTC,CASSSSNYGYTF
TRBJ2-7,TRBD1,TRBV6-5,-,TGTGCCAGCAGTCCCGACAGGGGGCTGATCTACGAGCAGTACTTC,CASSPDRGLIYEQYF
TRBJ1-2,TRBD1,TRBV10-3,-,TGTGCCATCAGTGCTTTAGAGGGGGCGGAAGGCTACACCTTC,CAISALEGAEGYTF
TRBJ1-2,-,TRBV11-2,-,TGTGCCAGCAGTCGGACAGCCTATGGCTACACCTTC,CASSRTAYGYTF
TRBJ1-5,-,TRBV27,-,TGTGCCAGCAGTTCCTCATCCGGACAGACTAGCAATCAGCCCCAGCATTTT,CASSSSSGQTSNQPQHF
TRBJ1-1,TRBD1,TRBV27,-,TGTGCCAGCAGCCGGACCAGGGGGGCGAGGAACACTGAAGCTTTCTTT,CASSRTRGARNTEAFF
TRBJ1-1,TRBD1,TRBV9,-,TGTGCCAGCAGCGTAGACCAGGGGGCGACTGAAGCTTTCTTT,CASSVDQGATEAFF
TRBJ2-3,TRBD1,TRBV4-3,once,TGCGCCAGCAGCCAATCCCCCGGACAGGTTCCTACTAGCACAGATACGCAGTATTTT,CASSQSPGQVPTSTDTQYF
TRBJ2-7,TRBD2,TRBV29-1,-,TGCAGCGCCGCGGGGAGCGGGGGCTACGAGCAGTACTTC,CSAAGSGGYEQYF
TRBJ1-2,-,TRBV20-1,-,TGCAGTCTCAGCGGCAGATATGGCTACACCTTC,CSLSGRYGYTF
TRBJ1-6,-,TRBV29-1,-,TGCAGCGTTGCTCAGGAATATAATTCACCCCTCCACTTT,CSVAQEYNSPLHF
TRBJ1-4,-,TRBV7-9,-,TGTGCCAGCAGTATGGATGGGGCCGCTAATGAAAAACTGTTTTTT,CASSMDGAANEKLFF
TRBJ2-7,TRBD1,TRBV6-1,-,TGTGCCAGCAACAGGGGGCTATACGAGCAGTACTTC,CASNRGLYEQYF
TRBJ1-2,-,TRBV9,-,TGTGCCAGCAGCGTAGTTTCGGCCATTGACATGGACTATGGCTACACCTTC,CASSVVSAIDMDYGYTF
TRBJ1-6,-,TRBV7-3,-,TGTGCCAGCAGCGAACTACCGCCGTATAATTCACCCCTCCACTTT,CASSELPPYNSPLHF
TRBJ2-7,-,TRBV19,-,TGTGCCACTTCCTCGGGAGCTTACGAGCAGTACTTC,CATSSGAYEQYF
TRBJ1-5,-,TRBV11-2,-,TGTGCCAGCAGCTTGGTATGGTCAGAGCCCCAGCATTTT,CASSLVWSEPQHF
TRBJ1-1,-,TRBV19,-,TGTGCCAGTAGTACCGAGACCTGGCGGGGCACTGAAGCTTTCTTT,CASSTETWRGTEAFF
TRBJ1-1,TRBD1,TRBV13,-,TGTGCCAGCAGCTTGGGACAGGGGGCAGGTGAAGCTTTCTTT,CASSLGQGAGEAFF
TRBJ1-3,TRBD1,TRBV5-1,-,TGCGCCAGCAGCTACTATGGACAGGGGGATTATTTGTCTGGAAACACCATATATTTT,CASSYYGQGDYLSGNTIYF
TRBJ2-2,-,TRBV7-2,-,TGTGCCAGCAGCCCCGACTCGAACACCGGGGAGCTGTTTTTT,CASSPDSNTGELFF
TRBJ2-1,TRBD2,TRBV30,-,TGTGCCTGGAGTGTACGCAGGGCCGGGGGGGACAATGAGCAGTTCTTC,CAWSVRRAGGDNEQFF
TRBJ1-2,TRBD1,TRBV9,-,TGTGCCAGCAGCGGATCATCCTTGGACAGGGGGCGTGATGGCTATGGCTACACCTTC,CASSGSSLDRGRDGYGYTF
TRBJ2-7,-,TRBV6-9,-,TGTGCCAGCAGTTACGAGCGCGAGCAGTACTTC,CASSYEREQYF
TRBJ1-1,-,TRBV10-3,-,TGTGCCATCAGCGGGACACATAACACTGAAGCTTTCTTT,CAISGTHNTEAFF
TRBJ1-4,TRBD1,TRBV30,-,TGTGCCTCAACCCTCGGGACAGCGATTAATGAAAAACTGTTTTTT,CASTLGTAINEKLFF
TRBJ1-1,TRBD1,TRBV6-5,-,TGTGCCAGCAGTTACTCCCAGGGGGCCACTGAAGCTTTCTTT,CASSYSQGATEAFF
TRBJ1-5,-,TRBV4-3,-,TGCGCCAGCAGCCAAGGCCCAGGGAGGCAGCCCCAGCATTTT,CASSQGPGRQPQHF
TRBJ2-7,TRBD1,TRBV10-3,-,TGTGCCATCAGCTCCGGGACAGGGGGCTCCTACGAGCAGTACTTC,CAISSGTGGSYEQYF
TRBJ2-3,TRBD2,TRBV30,-,TGTGCCTGGAGCAGAAGCGGGATCACAGATACGCAGTATTTT,CAWSRSGITDTQYF
TRBJ1-2,TRBD1,TRBV4-3,-,TGCGCCAGCAGCCAACCTACAGGGGATGGCTATGGCTACACCTTC,CASSQPTGDGYGYTF
TRBJ1-2,-,TRBV7-2,-,TGTGCCAGCAGGCTGGACTTACCTACGGATTATGGCTACACCTTC,CASRLDLPTDYGYTF
TRBJ2-1,-,TRBV6-4,-,TGTGCCAGCAGTGACTCGACTACCAATGAGCAGTTCTTC,CASSDSTTNEQFF
TRBJ1-2,-,TRBV30,-,TGTGCCTGGAGTCACTTGGCCGGGAACTATGGCTACACCTTC,CAWSHLAGNYGYTF
TRBJ2-3,TRBD2,TRBV11-3,-,TGTGCCAGCAGCTTAGGACTAGGGACTAGCGTCTACACAGATACGCAGTATTTT,CASSLGLGTSVYTDTQYF
TRBJ2-5,TRBD2,TRBV5-1,once,TGCGCCAGCTCCCTAGCGGGTACACAAGAGACCCAGTACTTC,CASSLAGTQETQYF
TRBJ2-1,TRBD2,TRBV2,-,TGTGCCAGCAGTGACCCCCCTTGGTCGGGGGGACCCTACAATGAGCAGTTCTTC,CASSDPPWSGGPYNEQFF
TRBJ1-2,-,TRBV15,-,TGTGCCACCAGCAGAGATCTGCAGTATGGCTACACCTTC,CATSRDLQYGYTF
TRBJ2-7,TRBD1,TRBV7-2,-,TGTGCCAGCAGCTTGGGACAGGGGGGCTACGAGCAGTACTTC,CASSLGQGGYEQYF